These 18 T cell receptor beta chains were sequenced from one sample in a study of T cell responses to AZD1222 COVID-19 vaccine. Some clones are missing from TCRdb's copy, which holds only in-frame ones; the method was immunoSEQ multiplex PCR. The repertoire holds under 170,000 clones, approximately 92% seen once, with approximately 3.3% in the top ten. The sequencing used peripheral blood, collected 28 days after the second AZD1222 dose. All receptors come from an adult who received the AZD1222 COVID-19 vaccine.

V gene TRBV6-4 combines with J gene TRBJ2-7; unclear D gene. The CDR3 contains 18 residues. V lost 6 bases to trimming and J lost 3 bases, with 27 bases between them. Germline assignment: CDR1 MRHNA and CDR2 SNTAGT. The CDR3 protein is CASRPLLRTGSAIYEQYF. DNA of the CDR3: TGTGCCAGCAGACCTCTCCTTAGGACGGGCAGCGCGATCTACGAGCAGTACTTC.

The chain carries TRBV2 and TRBJ1-2; no firm D call. The CDR3 is 14 amino acids. Trimming removed 3 bases from V and 0 bases from J, with 8 bases in between. Germline CDR1 SNHLY, CDR2 FYNNEI. CDR3 DNA: TGTGCCAGCAGTGATTTAGTCCCTAACTATGGCTACACCTTC. Protein: CASSDLVPNYGYTF.

V and J are TRBV27 and TRBJ2-1; 7 bases line up with TRBD2. Germline lookup yields CDR1 MNHEY and CDR2 SMNVEV (reference sequence). The ends lost 7 bases at V and 4 bases at J; junction bases unmatched: 10. The CDR3 is made up of 15 amino acids. CDR3 in amino acids: CASKEAASGYNEQFF. The CDR3 DNA reads as TGTGCCAGCAAGGAGGCGGCTAGCGGATACAATGAGCAGTTCTTC.

With respect to this clone: Other DNA sequences in this specimen translate into the identical CDR3. This chain connects TRBV24-1 to TRBJ1-1; D unclear. Germline V lookup: CDR1 KGHDR, CDR2 SFDVKD. Trimming cost V 2 bases and J 1 base, with 10 bases left between them. The CDR3 extends over 15 amino acids. CDR3 amino acids: CATSDSRRGNTEAFF. Here the CDR3 DNA reads TGTGCCACCAGTGATTCCCGGCGGGGGAACACTGAAGCTTTCTTT.

The gene calls are TRBV28 and TRBJ2-4, with 7 bases fitting TRBD1. The length of the CDR3 is 13 residues. Trimming removed 5 bases from V and 9 bases from J; junction bases left unmatched: 7. The V gene's germline CDR1 is MDHEN and CDR2 SYDVKM. DNA of the CDR3: TGTGCCAGCAGTCGACAGGGTGATATCATTCAGTACTTC. Translating it yields CASSRQGDIIQYF.

The chain joins TRBV5-5 to TRBJ2-2; 7 bases line up with TRBD1. The CDR3 is made up of 13 amino acids. V was pared by 10 bases and J by 4 bases, with 7 bases of the junction left unmatched. Germline values: CDR1 SGHKS, CDR2 YYEKEE (reference sequence). CDR3 sequence reads: CARGTGATGELFF. CDR3 sequence (DNA): TGTGCCCGCGGCACAGGGGCCACCGGGGAGCTGTTTTTT.

DNA of the CDR3: TGTGCCAGCAGTTACGGCCGGGGCCTCTTCAGGACAGATACGCAGTATTTT. It is translated as CASSYGRGLFRTDTQYF. V and J are TRBV6-2 or TRBV6-3 and TRBJ2-3; tentatively, D is TRBD1 or TRBD2 (5 bases each). Germline CDR1 MNHEY, CDR2 SVGEGT. V lost 2 bases and J 3 bases, leaving 18 bases between the germline ends. This CDR3 is built from 17 residues.

This chain connects TRBV2 to TRBJ2-3, with D possibly matching TRBD2 (5 bases). The CDR3 is 12 amino acids. Per the germline V gene, CDR1 is SNHLY and CDR2 is FYNNEI. V was trimmed by 6 bases and J by 5 bases, leaving 9 bases between them. The chain's CDR3 is CASSVGLDTQYF. Here the CDR3 DNA reads TGTGCCAGCAGCGTTGGACTAGATACGCAGTATTTT.

This chain links TRBV6-5 with TRBJ1-1, with unresolved D. V shed 0 bases and J shed 4 bases, with 12 bases lying between them. This CDR3 contains 15 residues. In germline, CDR1 is MNHEY, CDR2 SVGAGI. The CDR3 is CASSYSTRPGTEAFF. The CDR3 nucleotides are TGTGCCAGCAGTTACTCGACTAGGCCGGGCACTGAAGCTTTCTTT.

V gene TRBV2 combines with J gene TRBJ2-5, with unresolved D. CDR3 length equals 12 residues. V was cut by 7 bases and J by 7 bases, with 13 bases left in between. Germline V gives CDR1 SNHLY, CDR2 FYNNEI. The CDR3 protein is CASTVLERTQYF. CDR3 bases: TGTGCCAGCACGGTTTTAGAGAGGACCCAGTACTTC.

V is TRBV6-5 and J is TRBJ2-2; no clear D. V was shortened by 2 bases and J by 4 bases, with 14 bases between the two germline ends. The CDR3 contains 16 residues. The germline gives CDR1 MNHEY, CDR2 SVGAGI. The CDR3 region is CASSYNTPGPTGELFF. For the CDR3, the DNA is TGTGCCAGCAGTTACAATACCCCAGGACCCACCGGGGAGCTGTTTTTT.

The chain combines TRBV7-9 with TRBJ2-5; TRBD1 agrees at 8 bases. V trimming: 3 bases; J trimming: 7 bases; junction bases outside the gene matches: 7. Germline CDR1 SEHNR, CDR2 FQNEAQ (reference sequence). The CDR3 has 14 residues. The CDR3 DNA follows: TGTGCCAGCAGCTTGACAGGGGATGCCGGGACCCAGTACTTC. Translating it yields CASSLTGDAGTQYF.

This clone was found once. The genes are TRBV5-1 and TRBJ1-1, with TRBD1 matching over 8 bases. J was trimmed by 3 bases and V by 4 bases; bases with no gene match: 8. Per germline, CDR1 SGHRS and CDR2 YFSETQ. This CDR3 has 15 amino acids. Here the CDR3 reads CASSTIGQGDTEAFF. CDR3 nucleotides: TGCGCCAGCAGCACGATAGGACAGGGAGACACTGAAGCTTTCTTT.

This clone was counted a single time. The chain recombines TRBV27 with TRBJ2-5; the match to TRBD1 covers 8 bases. Germline V gene data show CDR1 as MNHEY and CDR2 as SMNVEV (reference sequence). The J segment lost 5 bases and the V segment lost 5 bases, leaving 4 bases of the junction unmatched. This CDR3 has 13 residues. The CDR3 sequence is CASSNRQGETQYF. CDR3 bases: TGTGCCAGCAGTAACCGACAGGGGGAGACCCAGTACTTC.

The rearrangement joins TRBV6-2 or TRBV6-3 to TRBJ2-2; D is uncertain. The CDR3 loop spans 16 amino acids. Trimming cost V 2 bases and J 3 bases, with 13 bases left between them. The germline V gene has CDR1 MNHEY and CDR2 SVGEGT. The CDR3 sequence is CASSYPSDIYTGELFF. The CDR3 DNA reads TGTGCCAGCAGTTACCCAAGTGACATATACACCGGGGAGCTGTTTTTT.

V and J are TRBV4-1 and TRBJ2-2; 13 bases match TRBD2. The trim removed 3 bases at V and 7 bases at J, leaving 2 bases unmatched. The CDR3 runs 15 residues. The V gene's germline CDR1 is MGHRA and CDR2 YSYEKL. DNA of the CDR3: TGCGCCAGCAGCCAGGGACTAGCGGGATTCGGGGAGCTGTTTTTT. It translates to CASSQGLAGFGELFF.

J is TRBJ1-6 and V is TRBV10-3; D not resolved. Germline V gene lookup returns CDR1 ENHRY and CDR2 SYGVKD. Trimming took off 4 bases at V and 3 bases at J, with 10 bases between the two ends. There are 15 residues in the CDR3. The CDR3 DNA reads as TGTGCCATCAGTGCGACGACAAGCTATAATTCACCCCTCCACTTT. It yields the protein CAISATTSYNSPLHF.

This clone showed up just a few times. The chain uses TRBV30 and TRBJ1-3; D gene unclear. CDR3 size: 13 residues. Trimming removed 5 bases at V and 1 base at J, with 9 bases between. Germline values: CDR1 GTSNPN, CDR2 SVGIG (reference sequence). The CDR3 reads CAWGRFSGNTIYF. In DNA, the CDR3 is TGTGCCTGGGGCAGGTTTTCTGGAAACACCATATATTTT.